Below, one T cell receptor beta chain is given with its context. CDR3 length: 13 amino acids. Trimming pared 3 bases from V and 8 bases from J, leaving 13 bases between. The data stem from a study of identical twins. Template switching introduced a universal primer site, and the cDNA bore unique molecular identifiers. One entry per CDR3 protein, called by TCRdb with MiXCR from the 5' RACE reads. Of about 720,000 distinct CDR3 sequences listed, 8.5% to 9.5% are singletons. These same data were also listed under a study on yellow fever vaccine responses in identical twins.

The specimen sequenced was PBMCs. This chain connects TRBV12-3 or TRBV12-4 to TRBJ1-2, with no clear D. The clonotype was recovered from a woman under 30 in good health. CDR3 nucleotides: TGTGCCAGCAGTTTTATCCGGGGTCCGGGCTACACCTTC. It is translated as CASSFIRGPGYTF.